What follows are 24 T cell receptor beta chains derived from one specimen sequenced in a study of T cells after yellow fever vaccination. TCRdb processed the 5' RACE reads anew with MiXCR; each CDR3 protein has one entry. The sample gives 250,000 to 400,000 distinct CDR3 sequences, over 3.5% of which show up once; around 24% is in the top ten. The specimen comprised PBMCs, sampled 5 days after the yellow fever booster vaccination. These receptors were taken from a young man who received the YFV17D yellow fever vaccine.

About this clonotype: It may be a read error: a sequence one base away is much more abundant. This chain links TRBV29-1 with TRBJ1-2, with 9 positions matching TRBD1. CDR3 size: 12 residues. Germline loops: CDR1 SQVTM, CDR2 ANQGSEA. The CDR3 sequence: CSAPDRGYGYTF. CDR3 DNA: TGCAGTGCCCCGGACAGGGGCTATGGCTACACCTTC.

This clonotype came up many times. The rearrangement joins TRBV5-1 to TRBJ2-7, with D perhaps matching TRBD1 or TRBD2 (6 bases each). The CDR3 totals 14 residues. The V end lost 3 bases, the J end lost 2 bases, and 12 bases lay between the germline ends. Germline V gives CDR1 SGHRS, CDR2 YFSETQ. The CDR3 here is CASSYGGPTYEQYV. The CDR3 coding sequence is TGCGCCAGCAGCTATGGGGGGCCAACCTACGAGCAGTACGTC.

This clonotype was found a few times. The V gene is TRBV29-1, the J gene TRBJ1-1; D may be TRBD1 (5 bases). Germline assignment: CDR1 SQVTM and CDR2 ANQGSEA. This CDR3 spans 13 amino acids. With 8 bases removed from V and 0 bases from J, the gap between germline ends came to 13 bases. In nucleotides, the CDR3 is TGCAGCATGACCAGGGATATGAACACTGAAGCTTTCTTT. Its protein product is CSMTRDMNTEAFF.

V is TRBV10-3 and J is TRBJ2-1, with D perhaps matching TRBD1 (6 bases). CDR1 is ENHRY, CDR2 SYGVKD, per germline. V dropped 6 bases and J dropped 5 bases, with 14 bases sitting between them. This CDR3 contains 14 residues. The CDR3 sequence: CAIRQGLGNNEQFF. The CDR3 DNA reads TGTGCCATCAGACAGGGTTTAGGTAACAATGAGCAGTTCTTC.

The rearrangement joins TRBV5-1 to TRBJ1-1, with D uncertain. The V and J ends lost 7 bases and 5 bases respectively, with 18 bases between them. CDR1 is SGHRS and CDR2 is YFSETQ in the germline V gene. The CDR3 has 14 amino acids. The CDR3 spells CASQVETQGTEAFF. In DNA, the CDR3 is TGCGCCAGCCAGGTTGAGACTCAAGGGACTGAAGCTTTCTTT.

This clonotype has only a few counts. The chain is built from TRBV11-2 and TRBJ1-5; 8 nucleotides agree with TRBD1. Germline CDR1 reads SGHAT; CDR2 reads FQNNGV. Losses at the gene ends were 5 bases for V and 6 bases for J; bases not matched to a gene: 9. The CDR3 sequence is 15 residues long. The chain's CDR3 is CASSVSGGAGQPQHF. The CDR3 bases are TGTGCCAGCAGCGTATCAGGGGGCGCTGGTCAGCCCCAGCATTTT.

This clonotype was seen at least ten times. This chain links TRBV4-1 with TRBJ2-3; TRBD2 agrees at 8 bases. V gave up 3 bases and J gave up 1 base; unmatched junction bases: 18. The germline gives CDR1 MGHRA, CDR2 YSYEKL. The CDR3 extends over 20 amino acids. The CDR3 region is CASSHRGGLDLPHRTDTQYF. The CDR3 DNA is TGCGCCAGCAGCCACCGAGGGGGACTAGATCTCCCCCATCGCACAGATACGCAGTATTTT.

This clonotype turned up a few times. V gene TRBV28 combines with J gene TRBJ1-5, with TRBD1 matching 9 bases. Unmatched junction bases numbered 4, after V lost 3 bases and J lost 4 bases. In germline, CDR1 is MDHEN, CDR2 SYDVKM. The CDR3 loop spans 15 amino acids. The CDR3 spells CASSFYRGRNQPQHF. Here the CDR3 DNA reads TGTGCCAGCAGTTTTTACAGGGGGCGGAATCAGCCCCAGCATTTT. The full variable domain, rest sourced from reference TRBV28 and TRBJ1-5, is DVKVTQSSRYLVKRTGEKVFLECVQDMDHENMFWYRQDPGLGLRLIYFSYDVKMKEKGDIPEGYSVSREKKERFSLILESASTNQTSMYLCASSFYRGRNQPQHFGDGTRLSIL.

The chain recombines TRBV6-4 with TRBJ2-2; 11 nucleotides align to TRBD1. This CDR3 has 14 amino acids. Germline CDR1 reads MRHNA; CDR2 reads SNTAGT. The ends lost 6 bases at V and 6 bases at J; junction bases unmatched: 3. The CDR3 spells CASSAGQGAGELFF. CDR3 DNA sequence: TGTGCCAGCAGCGCGGGACAGGGGGCCGGGGAGCTGTTTTTT.

There are a few counts of this clonotype. The gene calls are TRBV6-2 or TRBV6-3 and TRBJ2-6; D is possibly TRBD1 or TRBD2 (5 bases each). Deletions cut 7 bases from V and 1 base from J, with 20 bases between. CDR3 length: 18 residues. Germline V gives CDR1 MNHEY, CDR2 SVGEGT. CDR3 amino acids: CASNYAWDGLSGANVLTF. The CDR3 bases are TGTGCCAGCAACTACGCCTGGGACGGCTTGTCTGGGGCCAACGTCCTGACTTTC.

This clonotype has a handful of counts. The chain employs TRBV20-1 and TRBJ2-2; 8 nucleotides line up with TRBD1. The V gene end was trimmed by 7 bases and the J gene end by 7 bases; junction bases not matched to a gene: 8. This CDR3 comprises 13 residues. Looked up from germline, CDR1 is DFQATT and CDR2 is SNEGSKA (reference sequence). DNA of the CDR3: TGCAGTGGGGCCAGGGGGCAAGGCGGGGAGCTGTTTTTT. Amino acids: CSGARGQGGELFF.

In this sample, this clonotype turned up a few times. The rearrangement joins TRBV7-2 to TRBJ2-1; 7 positions match TRBD2. The CDR3 has 14 residues. With 3 bases clipped from V and 8 bases from J, the junction kept 7 bases outside the gene matches. From germline, CDR1 is SGHTA and CDR2 FQGNSA. CDR3 sequence (DNA): TGTGCCAGCAGCTTCCAGCGGGGTTTCTATGAGCAGTTCTTC. This encodes CASSFQRGFYEQFF.

This clonotype was picked up many times. CDR3 loop: CASSLRGQSKETQYF. The CDR3 bases are TGTGCCAGCAGCCTACGGGGACAGTCCAAAGAGACCCAGTACTTC. J is TRBJ2-5 and V is TRBV12-3 or TRBV12-4; 7 bases match TRBD1. This CDR3 has 15 residues. The J segment lost 3 bases and the V segment lost 6 bases, leaving 10 bases of the junction unmatched.

A word on this clonotype: A much larger clone is a single base away; this may be a read error. The rearrangement joins TRBV2 to TRBJ2-1; perhaps TRBD2 as D (5 bases). The CDR3 runs to 13 residues. V lost 3 bases and J lost 15, with 18 bases in between. Per the germline V gene, CDR1 is SNHLY and CDR2 is FYNNEI. This CDR3 reads CASSDSGCGSRFF. The CDR3 nucleotides are TGTGCCAGCAGTGATTCAGGCTGCGGGTCGCGGTTCTTC.

The chain joins TRBV27 to TRBJ2-2; 7 nucleotides align to TRBD2. The CDR3 loop spans 16 amino acids. Per the germline V gene, CDR1 is MNHEY and CDR2 is SMNVEV (reference sequence). With 6 bases clipped from V and 0 bases from J, the junction kept 7 bases outside the gene matches. The CDR3 here is CASSPTSSANTGELFF. The DNA of the CDR3 is TGTGCCAGCAGCCCGACTAGCTCGGCGAACACCGGGGAGCTGTTTTTT.

This clonotype appeared many times. The V call is TRBV4-3, the J call TRBJ1-5; D uncertain. In germline, CDR1 is LGHNA, CDR2 YSLEER. This CDR3 contains 15 residues. V dropped 0 bases and J dropped 1 base, with 7 bases sitting between them. Here the CDR3 reads CASSQDVASNQPQHF. In DNA form, the CDR3 reads TGCGCCAGCAGCCAAGATGTGGCGAGCAATCAGCCCCAGCATTTT.

This clonotype occurred once. V gene TRBV5-1 combines with J gene TRBJ2-2; 9 bases agree with TRBD1. J lost 3 bases, V lost 4 bases, and 4 bases had no gene match. CDR1 is SGHRS and CDR2 is YFSETQ in the germline V gene. The CDR3 is 15 amino acids. The CDR3 DNA reads TGCGCCAGCAGCGCCGGACAGGGGCACACCGGGGAGCTGTTTTTT. Translated: CASSAGQGHTGELFF. Complete variable domain (other parts from reference TRBV5-1 and TRBJ2-2): KAGVTQTPRYLIKTRGQQVTLSCSPISGHRSVSWYQQTPGQGLQFLFEYFSETQRNKGNFPGRFSGRQFSNSRSEMNVSTLELGDSALYLCASSAGQGHTGELFFGEGSRLTVL.

This chain uses TRBV7-9 with TRBJ2-7; tentatively, D is TRBD1 or TRBD2 (5 bases each). The V end was cut by 7 bases, the J end by 0 bases, with 22 bases between. Per the germline V gene, CDR1 is SEHNR and CDR2 is FQNEAQ (reference sequence). The CDR3 loop spans 17 amino acids. CDR3 sequence (DNA): TGTGCCAGCATCACCTGGGGGAGCGTTTCGAGCTCCTACGAGCAGTACGTC. Translated, it gives CASITWGSVSSSYEQYV.

The sample holds a few counts of this clonotype. The chain combines TRBV19 with TRBJ2-1, with D uncertain. This CDR3 contains 17 residues. V was shortened by 5 bases and J by 2 bases, with 19 bases between the two germline ends. Germline loops: CDR1 LNHDA, CDR2 SQIVND (reference sequence). CDR3 DNA sequence: TGTGCCAGTAGTGGAAGGATGGGCAGTGGTGCCTACAATGAGCAGTTCTTC. Its translation is CASSGRMGSGAYNEQFF.

This chain connects TRBV18 to TRBJ2-2; D call uncertain. The length of the CDR3 is 15 residues. Germline V gene sequence: CDR1 KGHSH, CDR2 LQKENI. V was cut by 6 bases and J by 0 bases, with 11 bases left in between. The CDR3 spells CASSEVRSNTGELFF. The CDR3 DNA follows: TGTGCCAGCTCCGAGGTCAGGTCGAACACCGGGGAGCTGTTTTTT.

The rearrangement uses TRBV5-1 and TRBJ2-3; maybe TRBD2 (5 bases). The CDR3 is made up of 14 amino acids. V was trimmed by 8 bases and J by 2 bases, leaving 15 bases between them. Per the germline V gene, CDR1 is SGHRS and CDR2 is YFSETQ. In nucleotides, the CDR3 is TGCGCCAGTGCGGACTCGGCCTCCACAGATACGCAGTATTTT. Its translation: CASADSASTDTQYF.

This clonotype was picked up many times. The CDR3 sequence is CASSSGFSRHQPQHF. The CDR3 bases are TGTGCCAGCAGCTCAGGGTTCTCCAGACATCAGCCCCAGCATTTT. The gene calls are TRBV7-2 and TRBJ1-5; D is perhaps TRBD1 (5 bases). The CDR3 spans 15 residues. V was trimmed by 4 bases and J by 5 bases, leaving 15 bases between them. CDR1 is SGHTA, CDR2 FQGNSA, per germline.

With respect to this clonotype: A read error may explain this, as a much larger clone is one base away. The chain uses TRBV25-1 and TRBJ2-3; no firm D call. The V end lost 1 base, the J end lost 4 bases, and 15 bases lay between the germline ends. The germline gives CDR1 MGHDK, CDR2 SYGVNS. This CDR3 is built from 16 residues. CDR3 in amino acids: CASSESPGLGSDTQYF. The CDR3 DNA reads as TGTGCCAGCAGTGAATCCCCCGGGCTGGGGTCAGATACGCAGTATTTT.

The rearrangement uses TRBV7-9 and TRBJ2-5, with D perhaps assigned TRBD1 or TRBD2 (5 bases each). The germline CDR1 and CDR2 sequences are SEHNR and FQNEAQ (reference sequence). CDR3 length: 16 residues. Trimming left V 5 bases short and J 5 bases short, with 21 bases between. The chain's CDR3 is CASSSTLSWGGETQYF. The CDR3 region has the DNA TGTGCCAGCAGCAGTACTCTCTCATGGGGCGGGGAGACCCAGTACTTC.